The next 19 T cell receptor beta chains were all read from a single sample in a study of CXCR3-negative and CXCR3-positive naive CD8 T cells. The authors prepared UMI-labeled TRB cDNA libraries by 5' RACE. TCRdb processed the 5' RACE reads again and assigns one entry to each CDR3 protein, with no DNA. The sample has 60,000 or so distinct CDR3 sequences. What was sequenced was memory CD8+ T cells from blood. The receptor set was obtained from a human donor in good health. Some clones in this sample may be carry-over from other donors' samples.

The CDR3 here is CAISESRVTSGAYNEQFF. The chain combines TRBV10-3 with TRBJ2-1; TCRdb names TRBD2, which stays unverified in the absence of DNA. The CDR3 has 18 amino acids. Germline CDR1 is ENHRY and CDR2 is SYGVKD.

The CDR3 loop is CSARLQGLTVGYTF. The V call is TRBV20-1, the J call TRBJ1-2; TCRdb outputs TRBD1, but without DNA this stays unchecked. Germline CDR1 and CDR2: DFQATT and SNEGSKA (reference sequence). The CDR3 is 14 amino acids.

This chain connects TRBV7-9 to TRBJ1-3. CDR1 and CDR2 from the germline V gene are SEHNR and FQNEAQ (reference sequence). The CDR3 spans 11 residues. The CDR3 here is CAAGPGNTIYF. Looking up the rest from reference TRBV7-9 and TRBJ1-3 gives the full variable domain: DTGVSQNPRHKITKRGQNVTFRCDPISEHNRLYWYRQTLGQGPEFLTYFQNEAQLEKSRLLSDRFSAERPKGSFSTLEIQRTEQGDSAMYLCAAGPGNTIYFGEGSWLTVV.

V usage is TRBV3-1 and J usage is TRBJ2-7. The CDR3 spans 15 residues. CDR1 and CDR2 (germline): LGHDT, YNNKEL (reference sequence). CDR3 loop: CASSQFRQYTYEQYF.

This chain joins TRBV10-3 and TRBJ2-7; TCRdb proposes TRBD2, but this gene call is untestable without DNA. This CDR3 comprises 16 residues. The germline gives CDR1 ENHRY, CDR2 SYGVKD. Here the CDR3 reads CAIRGLAGSQGYEQYF.

The J gene is TRBJ2-5, the V gene TRBV5-1; TCRdb's D call of TRBD1 is untestable without DNA. The CDR3 runs to 18 residues. Looked up from germline, CDR1 is SGHRS and CDR2 is YFSETQ. CDR3 sequence: CASSDLIGGGRRGETQYF.

The rearrangement joins TRBV15 to TRBJ1-1; TCRdb returns TRBD1, unconfirmable since there is no DNA. CDR1 and CDR2 (germline): LNHNV, YYDKDF (reference sequence). CDR3 length: 13 residues. CDR3 amino acids: CATSRDRGREAFF.

The chain combines TRBV5-1 with TRBJ2-2; lacking DNA, the TRBD1 call made by TCRdb goes unchecked. Per the germline V gene, CDR1 is SGHRS and CDR2 is YFSETQ. There are 15 residues in the CDR3. The CDR3 sequence: CASSFRTTNTGELFF.

V and J are TRBV7-9 and TRBJ1-1; checking the TCRdb D call of TRBD1 is not possible without DNA. The CDR3 is made up of 12 amino acids. Germline assignment: CDR1 SEHNR and CDR2 FQNEAQ (reference sequence). CDR3 residues: CASSQTVTEAFF.

J is TRBJ2-7 and V is TRBV7-6; TCRdb gives TRBD1 as the D gene, but with no DNA this cannot be confirmed. This CDR3 is 15 amino acids long. Germline V lookup: CDR1 SGHVS, CDR2 FNYEAQ. CDR3 sequence reads: CASSRPGTLPYEQYF.

The chain couples TRBV4-3 to TRBJ2-7; no DNA is available, so the TRBD1 call from TCRdb remains unchecked. Germline assignment: CDR1 LGHNA and CDR2 YSLEER. The CDR3 totals 14 residues. The CDR3 protein is CASSQVGGFVEQYF.

This rearrangement joins TRBV29-1 to TRBJ2-7. Germline V gives CDR1 SQVTM, CDR2 ANQGSEA. The CDR3 consists of 12 residues. CDR3 residues: CSVLTSSYEQYF.

J is TRBJ2-1 and V is TRBV7-9; TCRdb selects TRBD1, and the lack of DNA leaves this call unchecked. Germline V lookup: CDR1 SEHNR, CDR2 FQNEAQ (reference sequence). The CDR3 totals 15 residues. This chain's CDR3 is CASREDRVTYNEQFF. The full variable domain, its missing parts supplied by reference TRBV7-9 and TRBJ2-1, is DTGVSQNPRHKITKRGQNVTFRCDPISEHNRLYWYRQTLGQGPEFLTYFQNEAQLEKSRLLSDRFSAERPKGSFSTLEIQRTEQGDSAMYLCASREDRVTYNEQFFGPGTRLTVL.

This chain's CDR3 is CASSQDRAGYNEQFF. V is TRBV4-3 and J is TRBJ2-1. The germline gives CDR1 LGHNA, CDR2 YSLEER. CDR3 length: 15 residues.

V usage is TRBV12-3 or TRBV12-4 and J usage is TRBJ2-1; the TRBD2 assignment by TCRdb is unverifiable without DNA. The CDR3 consists of 14 residues. The CDR3 loop reads CASRGTYSYNEQFF.

The genes are TRBV4-3 and TRBJ2-7; TCRdb selects TRBD1, and the lack of DNA leaves this call unchecked. Germline CDR1 is LGHNA and CDR2 is YSLEER. The CDR3 is 15 amino acids. CDR3 residues: CASSQDVDPLYEQYF.

This chain uses TRBV27 with TRBJ2-7; TCRdb's D call of TRBD1 is untestable without DNA. Per germline, CDR1 MNHEY and CDR2 SMNVEV (reference sequence). This CDR3 region has 14 residues. The CDR3 here is CASGLGTGRRGQYF.

The rearrangement links TRBV7-9 to TRBJ1-2; TCRdb indicates TRBD1, and absent DNA this call remains unverified. From germline, CDR1 is SEHNR and CDR2 FQNEAQ (reference sequence). The CDR3 spans 16 residues. The chain's CDR3 is CASSLRGTERIYGYTF. The whole variable domain, remainder taken from reference TRBV7-9 and TRBJ1-2, is DTGVSQNPRHKITKRGQNVTFRCDPISEHNRLYWYRQTLGQGPEFLTYFQNEAQLEKSRLLSDRFSAERPKGSFSTLEIQRTEQGDSAMYLCASSLRGTERIYGYTFGSGTRLTVV.

The chain couples TRBV29-1 to TRBJ2-1; TCRdb indicates TRBD1, and absent DNA this call remains unverified. The CDR3 is made up of 14 amino acids. Per the germline V gene, CDR1 is SQVTM and CDR2 is ANQGSEA. The CDR3 here is CSAYFRDSYNEQFF.